These 3 T cell receptor beta chains were sequenced from one sample in a study of cytomegalovirus exposure and HLA in healthy donors. TCRdb keeps only in-frame clones here, not all; method: immunoSEQ multiplex PCR. This table has hundreds of thousands of clones, roughly 87% appearing once. The material sequenced was PBMCs. The receptors stem from a young man in good health and CMV-seropositive.

The genes are TRBV27 and TRBJ1-1; TRBD1 aligns across 8 bases. Germline loops: CDR1 MNHEY, CDR2 SMNVEV (reference sequence). This CDR3 is built from 17 residues. V shed 4 bases, J shed 4 bases, and the junction held 14 bases outside the gene matches. The CDR3 region is CASSSLPRTGQTTEAFF. CDR3 coding DNA: TGTGCCAGCAGTTCGCTACCCCGGACAGGGCAGACCACTGAAGCTTTCTTT.

In this sample, this clone turned up a few times. The V call is TRBV27, the J call TRBJ1-2, with TRBD1 identical over 9 bases. The V segment lost 3 bases and the J segment 6 bases; nucleotides outside the gene matches: 2. The germline gives CDR1 MNHEY, CDR2 SMNVEV (reference sequence). This CDR3 spans 13 amino acids. The CDR3 sequence is CASSFRTGDGYTF. The CDR3 DNA reads as TGTGCCAGCAGTTTCAGGACAGGGGATGGCTACACCTTC.

The chain links TRBV2 to TRBJ2-7; 8 nucleotides line up with TRBD2. After removal of 8 bases from V and 3 bases from J, the junction contained 9 bases not matched to a gene. Germline V gene lookup returns CDR1 SNHLY and CDR2 FYNNEI. The CDR3 is 14 residues long. DNA for the CDR3: TGTGCCAGCGGAAAGCGGGAGACTGGCTACGAGCAGTACTTC. Protein: CASGKRETGYEQYF.